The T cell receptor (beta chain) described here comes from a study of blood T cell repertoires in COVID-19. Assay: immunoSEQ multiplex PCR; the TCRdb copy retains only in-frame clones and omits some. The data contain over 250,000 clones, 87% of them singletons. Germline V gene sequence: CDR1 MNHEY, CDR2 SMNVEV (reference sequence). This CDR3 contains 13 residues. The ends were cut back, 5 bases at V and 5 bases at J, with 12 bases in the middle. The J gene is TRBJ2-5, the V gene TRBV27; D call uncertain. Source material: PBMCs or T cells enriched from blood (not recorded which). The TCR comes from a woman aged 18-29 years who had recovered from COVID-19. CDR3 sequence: CASSPLVEETQYF. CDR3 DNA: TGTGCCAGCAGTCCCCTGGTTGAGGAGACCCAGTACTTC.